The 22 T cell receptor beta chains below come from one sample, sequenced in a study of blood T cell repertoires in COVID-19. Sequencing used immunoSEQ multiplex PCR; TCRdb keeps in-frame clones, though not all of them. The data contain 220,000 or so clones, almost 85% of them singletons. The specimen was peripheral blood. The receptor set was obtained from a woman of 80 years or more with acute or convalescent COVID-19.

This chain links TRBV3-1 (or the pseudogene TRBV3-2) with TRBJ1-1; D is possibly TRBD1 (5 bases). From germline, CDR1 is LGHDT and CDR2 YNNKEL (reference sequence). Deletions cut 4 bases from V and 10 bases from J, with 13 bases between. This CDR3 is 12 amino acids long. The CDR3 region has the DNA TGTGCCAGCAGCCTCCCTCCGGGGGGAGCTTTCTTT. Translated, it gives CASSLPPGGAFF.

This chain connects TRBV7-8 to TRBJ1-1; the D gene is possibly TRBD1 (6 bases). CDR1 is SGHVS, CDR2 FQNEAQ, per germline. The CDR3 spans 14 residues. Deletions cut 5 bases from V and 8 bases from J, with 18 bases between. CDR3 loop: CASSPWTVPLEAFF. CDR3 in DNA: TGTGCCAGCAGCCCCTGGACAGTACCATTGGAAGCTTTCTTT.

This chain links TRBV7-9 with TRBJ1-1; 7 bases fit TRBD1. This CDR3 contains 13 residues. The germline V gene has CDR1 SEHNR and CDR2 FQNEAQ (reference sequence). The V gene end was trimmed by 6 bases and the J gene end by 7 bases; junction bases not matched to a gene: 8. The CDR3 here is CASRSTGVSEAFF. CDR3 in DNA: TGTGCCAGCAGGTCCACAGGGGTAAGTGAAGCTTTCTTT.

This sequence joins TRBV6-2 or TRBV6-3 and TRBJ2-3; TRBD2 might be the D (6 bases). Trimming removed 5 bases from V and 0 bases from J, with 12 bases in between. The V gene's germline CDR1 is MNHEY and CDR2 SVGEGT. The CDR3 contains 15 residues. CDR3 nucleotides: TGTGCCAGCAGTGCCCCCGGGACTAGCACAGATACGCAGTATTTT. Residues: CASSAPGTSTDTQYF.

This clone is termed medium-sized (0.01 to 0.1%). CDR3 coding DNA: TGTGCCAGCAGCGTCGCACAGGGGGCGGCCGGGGAGCTGTTTTTT. Its translation is CASSVAQGAAGELFF. The chain has TRBV9 and TRBJ2-2, with TRBD1 matching over 9 bases. After removal of 2 bases from V and 6 bases from J, the junction contained 5 bases not matched to a gene. Looked up from germline, CDR1 is SGDLS and CDR2 is YYNGEE. The CDR3 loop spans 15 amino acids.

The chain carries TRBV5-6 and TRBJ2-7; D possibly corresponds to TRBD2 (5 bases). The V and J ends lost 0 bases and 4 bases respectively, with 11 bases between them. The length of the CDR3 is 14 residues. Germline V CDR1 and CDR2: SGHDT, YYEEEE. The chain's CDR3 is CASSLDGSRYEQYF. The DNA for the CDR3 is TGTGCCAGCAGCTTGGATGGGAGTAGGTACGAGCAGTACTTC.

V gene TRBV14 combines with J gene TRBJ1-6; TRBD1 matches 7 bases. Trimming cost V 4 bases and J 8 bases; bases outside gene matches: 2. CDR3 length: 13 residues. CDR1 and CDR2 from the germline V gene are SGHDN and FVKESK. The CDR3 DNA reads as TGTGCCAGCAGCCGCAGGGGGGATTCACCCCTCCACTTT. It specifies CASSRRGDSPLHF.

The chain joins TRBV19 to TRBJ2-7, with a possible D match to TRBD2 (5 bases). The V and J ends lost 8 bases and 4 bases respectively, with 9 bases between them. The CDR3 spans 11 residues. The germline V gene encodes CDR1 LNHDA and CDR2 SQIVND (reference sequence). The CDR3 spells CASEDFYEQYF. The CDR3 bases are TGTGCCAGTGAGGACTTTTACGAGCAGTACTTC. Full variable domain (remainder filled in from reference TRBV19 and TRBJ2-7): DGGITQSPKYLFRKEGQNVTLSCEQNLNHDAMYWYRQDPGQGLRLIYYSQIVNDFQKGDIAEGYSVSREKKESFPLTVTSAQKNPTAFYLCASEDFYEQYFGPGTRLTVT.

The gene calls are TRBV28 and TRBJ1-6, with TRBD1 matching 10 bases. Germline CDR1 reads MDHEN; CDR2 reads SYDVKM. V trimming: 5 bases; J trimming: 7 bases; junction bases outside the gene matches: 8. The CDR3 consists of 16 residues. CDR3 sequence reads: CASSHWPGQGNSPLHF. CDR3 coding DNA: TGTGCCAGCAGTCATTGGCCGGGACAGGGGAATTCACCCCTCCACTTT.

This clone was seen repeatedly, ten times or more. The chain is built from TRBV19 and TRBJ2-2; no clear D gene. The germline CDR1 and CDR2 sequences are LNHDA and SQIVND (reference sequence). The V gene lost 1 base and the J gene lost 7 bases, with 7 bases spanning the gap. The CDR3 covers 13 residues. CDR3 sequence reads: CASSIAVLGELFF. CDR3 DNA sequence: TGTGCCAGTAGTATAGCGGTTCTCGGGGAGCTGTTTTTT.

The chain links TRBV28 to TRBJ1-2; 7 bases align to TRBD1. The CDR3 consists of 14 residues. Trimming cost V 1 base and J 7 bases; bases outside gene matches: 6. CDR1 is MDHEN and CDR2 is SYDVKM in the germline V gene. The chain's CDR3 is CASSLSAGQSGYTF. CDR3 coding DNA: TGTGCCAGCAGTTTATCGGCGGGACAGTCTGGCTACACCTTC.

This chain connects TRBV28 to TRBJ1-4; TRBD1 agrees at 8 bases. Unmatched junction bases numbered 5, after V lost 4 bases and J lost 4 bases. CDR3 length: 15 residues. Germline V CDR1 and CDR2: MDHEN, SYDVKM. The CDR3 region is CASSSQGGDNEKLFF. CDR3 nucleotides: TGTGCCAGCAGTTCACAGGGGGGGGATAATGAAAAACTGTTTTTT.

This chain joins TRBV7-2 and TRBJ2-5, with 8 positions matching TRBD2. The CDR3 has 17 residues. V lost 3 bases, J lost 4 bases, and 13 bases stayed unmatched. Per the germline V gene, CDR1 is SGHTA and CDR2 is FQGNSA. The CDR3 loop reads CASSLGGPGGEGETQYF. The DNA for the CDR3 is TGTGCCAGCAGCTTGGGAGGGCCCGGGGGGGAAGGAGAGACCCAGTACTTC.

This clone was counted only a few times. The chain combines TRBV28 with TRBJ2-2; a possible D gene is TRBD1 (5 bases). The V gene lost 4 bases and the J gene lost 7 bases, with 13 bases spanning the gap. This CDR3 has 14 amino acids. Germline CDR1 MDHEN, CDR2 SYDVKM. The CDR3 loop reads CASSSPGRGGELFF. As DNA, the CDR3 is TGTGCCAGCAGTTCTCCAGGGCGAGGCGGGGAGCTGTTTTTT. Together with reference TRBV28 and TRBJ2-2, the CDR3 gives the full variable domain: DVKVTQSSRYLVKRTGEKVFLECVQDMDHENMFWYRQDPGLGLRLIYFSYDVKMKEKGDIPEGYSVSREKKERFSLILESASTNQTSMYLCASSSPGRGGELFFGEGSRLTVL.

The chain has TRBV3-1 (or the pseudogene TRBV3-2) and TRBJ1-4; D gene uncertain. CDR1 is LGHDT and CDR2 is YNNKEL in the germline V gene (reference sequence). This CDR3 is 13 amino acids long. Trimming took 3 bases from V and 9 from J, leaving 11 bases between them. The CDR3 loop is CASSQGGSKKLFF. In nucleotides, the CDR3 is TGTGCCAGCAGCCAGGGAGGATCAAAAAAACTGTTTTTT.

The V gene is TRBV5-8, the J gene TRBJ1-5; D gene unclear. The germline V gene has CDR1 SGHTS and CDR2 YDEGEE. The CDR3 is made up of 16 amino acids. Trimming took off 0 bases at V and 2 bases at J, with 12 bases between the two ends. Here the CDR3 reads CASSLGRAYGNQPQHF. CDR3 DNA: TGTGCCAGCAGCTTGGGGAGGGCCTACGGCAATCAGCCCCAGCATTTT.

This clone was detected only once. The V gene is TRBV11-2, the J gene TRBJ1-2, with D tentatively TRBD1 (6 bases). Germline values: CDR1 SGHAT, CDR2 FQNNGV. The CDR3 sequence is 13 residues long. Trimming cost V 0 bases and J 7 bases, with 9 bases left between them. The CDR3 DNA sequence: TGTGCCAGCAGCTTAGATGGCAGGGGTGGCTACACCTTC. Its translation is CASSLDGRGGYTF. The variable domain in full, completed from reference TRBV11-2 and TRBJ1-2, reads EAGVAQSPRYKIIEKRQSVAFWCNPISGHATLYWYQQILGQGPKLLIQFQNNGVVDDSQLPKDRFSAERLKGVDSTLKIQPAKLEDSAVYLCASSLDGRGGYTFGSGTRLTVV.

CDR3 nucleotides: TGTGCCAGCAGCCAAGGCCGGGACAGGGTCAGAGCTTTCTTT. Its translation is CASSQGRDRVRAFF. The chain carries TRBV3-1 (or the pseudogene TRBV3-2) and TRBJ1-1; 9 bases are a match to TRBD1. The V gene end was trimmed by 1 base and the J gene end by 10 bases; junction bases not matched to a gene: 7. CDR3 length: 14 residues. Germline CDR1 LGHDT, CDR2 YNNKEL (reference sequence).

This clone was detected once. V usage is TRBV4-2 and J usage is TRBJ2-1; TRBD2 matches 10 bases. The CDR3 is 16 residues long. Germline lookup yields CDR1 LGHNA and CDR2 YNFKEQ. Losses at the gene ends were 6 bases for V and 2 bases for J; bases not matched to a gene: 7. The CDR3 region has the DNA TGTGCCAGCAGTTCCCTAGCGGGAGAACCCTACAATGAGCAGTTCTTC. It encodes CASSSLAGEPYNEQFF.

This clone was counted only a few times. The CDR3 loop is CASSQAAGVGYEQYF. For the CDR3, the DNA is TGCGCCAGCAGCCAAGCGGCAGGGGTGGGGTACGAGCAGTACTTC. The chain is built from TRBV4-1 and TRBJ2-7; a weak D match, TRBD1 (6 bases). This CDR3 spans 15 amino acids. The germline V gene encodes CDR1 MGHRA and CDR2 YSYEKL. V lost 1 base, J lost 4 bases, and 14 bases lay in between.

CDR3 in DNA: TGTGCCAGCAGCTTACAACAACAGGGTAATTCACCCCTCCACTTT. It specifies CASSLQQQGNSPLHF. V gene TRBV7-8 combines with J gene TRBJ1-6, with D perhaps TRBD1 (6 bases). The V gene lost 2 bases and the J gene lost 6 bases, with 11 bases spanning the gap. This CDR3 is built from 15 residues. Germline CDR1 reads SGHVS; CDR2 reads FQNEAQ. Variable domain in full (rest from reference TRBV7-8 and TRBJ1-6): GAGVSQSPRYKVAKRGQDVALRCDPISGHVSLFWYQQALGQGPEFLTYFQNEAQLDKSGLPSDRFFAERPEGSVSTLKIQRTQQEDSAVYLCASSLQQQGNSPLHFGNGTRLTVT.

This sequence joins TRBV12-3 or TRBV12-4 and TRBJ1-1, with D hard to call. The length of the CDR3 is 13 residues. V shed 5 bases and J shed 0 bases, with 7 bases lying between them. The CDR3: CASSKHLNTEAFF. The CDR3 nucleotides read TGTGCCAGCAGTAAACACCTGAACACTGAAGCTTTCTTT.